This T cell receptor beta chain was observed in a study of blood T cell repertoires in COVID-19 (dated by TCRdb to about 2020). With respect to the entire study: The collaborator samples originated in the United States, Italy and Spain and spanned the acute and convalescent phases of COVID-19. The prospective study material was composed of cDNA or gDNA derived from T cells, B-cell-depleted T cells, or PBMCs. Sample metadata almost always included a de-identified subject ID, COVID-19 status, age in years and sex. Subjects who had been exposed to COVID-19, were actively infected with it, or had recovered from it provided the deeply sampled blood TCRbeta repertoires that made up the dataset. Where HLA class I and class II types were available, the types were taken from metadata supplied by the sample provider, not from assay-based typing. The repertoires were made available in a free public database intended to serve as a resource for research on the immune response to SARS-CoV-2. Samples were obtained from the ongoing ImmuneRACE study (first 160 participants) and from 950 to 1,500 subjects provided by 6 global collaborators. The investigation overall reported the following: Clinical and demographic metadata were provided uncurated, with the amount varying by source and participant.

V gives up 4 bases and J gives up 4 bases, and the segment between their germline ends measures 10 bases. Taken from cysteine to phenylalanine, the CDR3 has 13 residues. The only DNA kept is the CDR3, 39 bases in frame from the first base. Looking up the germline V gene (reference sequence) yields CDR1 MNHEY and CDR2 SMNVEV. Participants in the prospective study were aged roughly 18 to 100 years, lived in more than 20 United States geographic areas, and enrolled through a virtual design. In the prospective study, cohorts were assigned on the basis of participant-reported clinical history obtained from a screening survey and a study questionnaire. A participant counted as exposed if, within 2 weeks of entering the study, that participant had been in contact with someone who had a PCR-confirmed or clinician-diagnosed COVID-19 case. Mobile phlebotomists in the prospective study collected whole blood, serum and a nasopharyngeal or oropharyngeal swab from every participant. Participants in the prospective study had the option to provide additional blood draws and questionnaires over a 2-month period. Before DNA extraction, prospective study blood samples were shipped either frozen or at room temperature.

The immunoSEQ Assay, a bias-controlled multiplex PCR, was used to amplify TCRbeta CDR3 regions from genomic DNA. Processing in the source paper ran as follows. Nucleated cell counts per sample were estimated from amplification of reference gene primers within the assay. To quantify the absolute abundance of each unique TCRbeta CDR3 rearrangement, sequence reads were collapsed and filtered. For each sample, productive Simpson clonality was calculated as the square root of Simpson's diversity index over productive rearrangements. As stored in TCRdb, this immuneACCESS dataset retains in-frame rearrangements with V and J assigned. A fraction of the clones does not appear; measured against another copy, unresolved V genes explain less than half of the discrepancy, and the remainder lacks a known reason. The DNA gave D and trimming, while V, J and clone size come from that table. For this sample the table gives 250,000 or so clones, of which around 93% were detected only once. The ten largest make up roughly 2.9% of the sample.

As to this clone: Its cognate antigen has yet to be identified. Per-base quality was not reported, and no clone a single base away is much larger than it.

The sequenced material came from PBMCs or T cells enriched from blood (not recorded which). The chain is encoded by TRBV27 joined to TRBJ1-2, with the D gene not confidently named. This TCR was sampled from a man between 40 and 49 years old who had been exposed to COVID-19. Here is the DNA: TGTGCCAGCAGTTACGACCGGGGCTATGGCTACACCTTC. The resulting protein is CASSYDRGYGYTF.